The next 31 T cell receptor beta chains were all read from a single sample in a study of blood T cells in healthy people across ages. A second PCR of roughly 7 to 11 cycles used a sample-barcoded 5' primer and a J-beta primer mix. TCRdb called the 5' RACE reads again in MiXCR, with one record for every CDR3 protein. The table records just over 800,000 distinct CDR3 sequences, 62% of them present only once. Sequencing was performed on blood. The receptors originated from a man between 25 and 39 years old in good health.

The rearrangement uses TRBV6-5 and TRBJ1-4; 12 bases match TRBD1. Per the germline V gene, CDR1 is MNHEY and CDR2 is SVGAGI. The CDR3 has 13 amino acids. With V trimmed by 7 bases and J by 8 bases, 2 bases remained unmatched. The CDR3 bases are TGTGCCAGCATAGGGACAGGGGGCGAAAAACTGTTTTTT. Its protein is CASIGTGGEKLFF.

This rearrangement joins TRBV4-2 to TRBJ2-3; D is ambiguous. This CDR3 comprises 13 residues. V was pared by 4 bases and J by 7 bases, with 12 bases between. Germline V gene sequence: CDR1 LGHNA, CDR2 YNFKEQ. CDR3 in DNA: TGTGCCAGCAGCCCTGACCCCCCGAATACGCAGTATTTT. Its translation: CASSPDPPNTQYF.

The CDR3 DNA sequence: TGTGCCAGCATTCCGGGACAGGGCGTTTGGGAGACCCAGTACTTC. This sequence encodes CASIPGQGVWETQYF. The J gene is TRBJ2-5, the V gene TRBV6-5; 9 bases match TRBD1. Trimming at V came to 7 bases and at J to 5 bases, leaving 11 bases not matched to a gene. The CDR3 runs 15 residues. CDR1 and CDR2 from the germline V gene are MNHEY and SVGAGI.

The table lists this clonotype with a few counts. V and J are TRBV29-1 and TRBJ2-7; a possible D gene is TRBD1 (5 bases). Germline V gene data show CDR1 as SQVTM and CDR2 as ANQGSEA. V dropped 1 base and J dropped 2 bases, with 9 bases sitting between them. The CDR3 has 13 amino acids. CDR3 amino acids: CSVEGQGTYEQYF. DNA of the CDR3: TGCAGCGTTGAAGGGCAGGGCACCTACGAGCAGTACTTC.

There are a few counts of this clonotype. The rearrangement links TRBV5-7 to TRBJ2-1, with TRBD1 matching 10 bases. TRBV5-7 is reported as an ORF; its role is uncertain. The ends lost 3 bases at V and 5 bases at J; junction bases unmatched: 5. This CDR3 region has 15 residues. The CDR3 is CASSSRTGGNNEQFF. DNA for the CDR3: TGTGCCAGCAGCTCAAGGACAGGGGGTAACAATGAGCAGTTCTTC.

The chain carries TRBV7-6 and TRBJ2-3; 8 bases map to TRBD2. The CDR3 extends over 17 amino acids. After removal of 6 bases from V and 4 bases from J, the junction contained 15 bases not matched to a gene. Germline V gene lookup returns CDR1 SGHVS and CDR2 FNYEAQ. The CDR3 coding sequence is TGTGCCAGCAGTTCAGTGTTGGCGGGGGGCCTTGCAGATACGCAGTATTTT. Translating it yields CASSSVLAGGLADTQYF. Full variable domain (remainder filled in from reference TRBV7-6 and TRBJ2-3): GAGVSQSPRYKVTKRGQDVALRCDPISGHVSLYWYRQALGQGPEFLTYFNYEAQQDKSGLPNDRFSAERPEGSISTLTIQRTEQRDSAMYRCASSSVLAGGLADTQYFGPGTRLTVL.

The J gene is TRBJ2-3, the V gene TRBV15, with D unclear. CDR3 length: 17 amino acids. Germline CDR1 LNHNV, CDR2 YYDKDF (reference sequence). The germline V and J ends were trimmed by 2 bases and 0 bases, with 15 bases remaining between them. The CDR3 coding sequence is TGTGCCACCAGCAGACTACTTGGCGGAATCAGCACAGATACGCAGTATTTT. Encoded protein: CATSRLLGGISTDTQYF.

The chain carries TRBV29-1 and TRBJ2-7; D not resolved. Germline CDR1 is SQVTM and CDR2 is ANQGSEA. The CDR3 is 14 amino acids. With 8 bases removed from V and 2 bases from J, the gap between germline ends came to 19 bases. The CDR3 DNA reads as TGCAGCTCCCTTCGCCCAGACATTGCCTACGAGCAGTACTTC. It is translated as CSSLRPDIAYEQYF.

The chain carries TRBV9 and TRBJ2-6; D remains ambiguous. Looked up from germline, CDR1 is SGDLS and CDR2 is YYNGEE. The CDR3 covers 19 residues. Trimming cost V 0 bases and J 3 bases, with 19 bases left between them. CDR3 amino acids: CASSVEAAPGLGGANVLTF. The CDR3 coding sequence is TGTGCCAGCAGCGTAGAGGCAGCCCCTGGGCTTGGTGGGGCCAACGTCCTGACTTTC. Looking up the rest from reference TRBV9 and TRBJ2-6 gives the full variable domain: DSGVTQTPKHLITATGQRVTLRCSPRSGDLSVYWYQQSLDQGLQFLIQYYNGEERAKGNILERFSAQQFPDLHSELNLSSLELGDSALYFCASSVEAAPGLGGANVLTFGAGSRLTVL.

This clonotype has just a few counts. The chain uses TRBV25-1 and TRBJ2-5; D gene ambiguous. The CDR3 is made up of 15 amino acids. V was clipped by 0 bases and J by 3 bases, with 11 bases between them. Germline loops: CDR1 MGHDK, CDR2 SYGVNS. Here the CDR3 DNA reads TGTGCCAGCAGTGAATATATGGGAAACGAAGAGACCCAGTACTTC. It codes for CASSEYMGNEETQYF.

The sample holds a few counts of this clonotype. The rearrangement links TRBV5-1 to TRBJ2-3; TRBD1 aligns across 9 bases. Germline-derived CDR1 and CDR2 are SGHRS and YFSETQ. V shed 4 bases and J 2 bases; nucleotides not matched to a gene: 8. The CDR3 is made up of 16 amino acids. The CDR3 loop reads CASSHGQGPPTDTQYF. The CDR3 nucleotides are TGCGCCAGCAGCCACGGACAGGGGCCCCCCACAGATACGCAGTATTTT.

This clonotype was seen more than once but under ten times. One base away lies a much larger clone, so this may be a sequencing read error. CDR3 nucleotide sequence: TGTGCCAGCAGCTCAGCCCGGCGGGGGGTAGGAGATACGCAGTATTTT. Protein product: CASSSARRGVGDTQYF. V and J are TRBV7-2 and TRBJ2-3; TRBD2 agrees at 8 bases. V was clipped by 4 bases and J by 5 bases; unmatched bases: 11. The germline gives CDR1 SGHTA, CDR2 FQGNSA. This CDR3 has 16 residues.

The rearrangement uses TRBV3-1 and TRBJ1-4, with TRBD1 identical over 11 bases. Germline assignment: CDR1 LGHDT and CDR2 YNNKEL (reference sequence). The CDR3 contains 15 residues. V shed 4 bases, J shed 7 bases, and the junction held 5 bases outside the gene matches. The CDR3 reads CASSPGQGAIEKLFF. In DNA form, the CDR3 reads TGTGCCAGCAGCCCTGGACAGGGGGCCATTGAAAAACTGTTTTTT.

This clonotype came up a few times. The rearrangement links TRBV20-1 to TRBJ2-1; TRBD2 matches at 12 bases. Trimming removed 1 base from V and 4 bases from J; junction bases left unmatched: 2. The CDR3 extends over 15 amino acids. CDR1 is DFQATT and CDR2 is SNEGSKA in the germline V gene (reference sequence). CDR3 loop: CSARGGTSGYNEQFF. The CDR3 nucleotides read TGCAGTGCTAGAGGAGGGACTAGCGGGTACAATGAGCAGTTCTTC.

This chain connects TRBV7-2 to TRBJ2-7; D may match TRBD1 or TRBD2 (5 bases each). Germline-derived CDR1 and CDR2 are SGHTA and FQGNSA. CDR3 length equals 17 residues. V lost 4 bases to trimming and J lost 3 bases, with 22 bases between them. CDR3 sequence: CASSSNRPVYRGYEQYF. The CDR3, as DNA: TGTGCCAGCAGCTCAAACAGGCCCGTATACCGGGGCTACGAGCAGTACTTC. Full variable domain (remainder filled in from reference TRBV7-2 and TRBJ2-7): GAGVSQSPSNKVTEKGKDVELRCDPISGHTALYWYRQSLGQGLEFLIYFQGNSAPDKSGLPSDRFSAERTGGSVSTLTIQRTQQEDSAVYLCASSSNRPVYRGYEQYFGPGTRLTVT.

The V gene is TRBV3-1, the J gene TRBJ1-2; 10 nucleotides agree with TRBD1. From germline, CDR1 is LGHDT and CDR2 YNNKEL (reference sequence). The ends lost 5 bases at V and 3 bases at J; junction bases unmatched: 6. This CDR3 has 15 residues. In nucleotides, the CDR3 is TGTGCCAGCAGCGCAGGGGACAGGGGATACTATGGCTACACCTTC. Translation: CASSAGDRGYYGYTF.

This chain joins TRBV28 and TRBJ2-3, with D unclear. Germline-derived CDR1 and CDR2 are MDHEN and SYDVKM. The V gene lost 7 bases and the J gene lost 5 bases, with 10 bases spanning the gap. CDR3 size: 12 residues. CDR3 in DNA: TGTGCCAGCACCCCTGCGAGAGATACGCAGTATTTT. Translation gives CASTPARDTQYF.

This rearrangement joins TRBV6-5 to TRBJ2-3; D uncertain. Germline CDR1 MNHEY, CDR2 SVGAGI. Trimming cost V 1 base and J 4 bases, with 15 bases left between them. The CDR3 covers 16 residues. This CDR3 reads CASSYWRALGPDTQYF. The CDR3 nucleotides read TGTGCCAGCAGTTACTGGCGCGCGTTAGGACCAGATACGCAGTATTTT.

This rearrangement joins TRBV10-3 to TRBJ1-5, with a weak D call TRBD1 (5 bases). The CDR3 has 14 residues. The V gene's germline CDR1 is ENHRY and CDR2 SYGVKD. V lost 4 bases and J lost 3, with 10 bases in between. The CDR3 sequence: CAISGEGYNQPQHF. In nucleotides, the CDR3 is TGTGCCATCAGTGGTGAGGGGTACAATCAGCCCCAGCATTTT.

This clonotype was detected only once. The chain has TRBV11-1 and TRBJ2-3, with no clear D. Germline CDR1 is SGHAT and CDR2 is FQDESV (reference sequence). The CDR3 is made up of 12 amino acids. V was pared by 5 bases and J by 3 bases, with 6 bases between. The CDR3 reads CASSAMTDTQYF. DNA for the CDR3: TGTGCCAGCAGCGCTATGACAGATACGCAGTATTTT.

This clonotype was seen a few times. The rearrangement links TRBV7-2 to TRBJ2-1; the match to TRBD2 covers 12 bases. CDR3 length: 15 amino acids. The V gene's germline CDR1 is SGHTA and CDR2 FQGNSA. J gave up 7 bases and V 6 bases, and 7 bases lay outside the gene matches. This chain's CDR3 is CASRPSGGAKNEQFF. The CDR3 DNA follows: TGTGCCAGCAGACCTAGCGGGGGGGCCAAAAATGAGCAGTTCTTC.

This chain uses TRBV11-3 with TRBJ2-1, with 13 bases matching TRBD2. Looked up from germline, CDR1 is SGHNT and CDR2 is YENEEA. The J segment lost 4 bases and the V segment lost 5 bases, leaving 5 bases of the junction unmatched. The CDR3 sequence is 16 residues long. The CDR3 loop reads CASSRGTSGVYNEQFF. DNA of the CDR3: TGTGCCAGCAGCCGAGGGACTAGCGGGGTTTACAATGAGCAGTTCTTC.

The chain couples TRBV28 to TRBJ2-1, with D possibly being TRBD2 (7 bases). The V and J ends lost 6 bases and 2 bases respectively, with 14 bases between them. Germline V gene data show CDR1 as MDHEN and CDR2 as SYDVKM. This CDR3 is 15 amino acids long. Here the CDR3 DNA reads TGTGCCAGCAGGAGGGGGGGGTATGCCTACAATGAGCAGTTCTTC. Translation: CASRRGGYAYNEQFF.

This clonotype turned up a few times. V and J are TRBV6-1 and TRBJ2-5; 7 bases are shared with TRBD2. V was clipped by 6 bases and J by 2 bases; unmatched bases: 6. CDR1 is MNHNS and CDR2 is SASEGT in the germline V gene. This CDR3 is 14 amino acids long. The CDR3 loop is CASRQAGQQETQYF. In nucleotides, the CDR3 is TGTGCCAGCAGACAAGCGGGGCAGCAAGAGACCCAGTACTTC.

CDR3 protein: CASSFAREETQYF. DNA for the CDR3: TGTGCCAGCAGCTTTGCCAGGGAGGAGACCCAGTACTTC. This chain links TRBV7-2 with TRBJ2-5; D possibly uses TRBD1 or TRBD2 (5 bases each). The CDR3 length is 13 residues. Per the germline V gene, CDR1 is SGHTA and CDR2 is FQGNSA. V was trimmed by 3 bases and J by 5 bases, leaving 10 bases between them.

This sequence joins TRBV6-2 or TRBV6-3 and TRBJ1-4, with TRBD1 as a possible D gene (5 bases). This CDR3 is built from 15 residues. Per germline, CDR1 MNHEY and CDR2 SVGEGT. The V gene lost 6 bases and the J gene lost 4 bases, with 15 bases spanning the gap. The CDR3 loop reads CASRPRPGGNEKLFF. In DNA form, the CDR3 reads TGTGCCAGCAGGCCGCGGCCGGGGGGTAATGAAAAACTGTTTTTT.

V gene TRBV18 combines with J gene TRBJ2-1, with 9 bases fitting TRBD1. This CDR3 is built from 16 residues. The V and J ends lost 4 bases and 7 bases, in that order; junction bases with no gene match: 11. In germline, CDR1 is KGHSH, CDR2 LQKENI. Here the CDR3 reads CASSRPGQGLSNEQFF. The CDR3 DNA reads TGTGCCAGCTCACGGCCGGGACAGGGCCTTTCAAATGAGCAGTTCTTC.

The V and J genes are TRBV7-9 and TRBJ2-6, with D possibly matching TRBD2 (6 bases). Germline assignment: CDR1 SEHNR and CDR2 FQNEAQ (reference sequence). V was pared by 5 bases and J by 0 bases, with 17 bases between. The CDR3 has 18 amino acids. Written as DNA, the CDR3 is TGTGCCAGCAGCGCGGGTGCGGGGAAAAGCTCTGGGGCCAACGTCCTGACTTTC. It is translated as CASSAGAGKSSGANVLTF.

The chain combines TRBV6-2 or TRBV6-3 with TRBJ2-1, with D possibly TRBD2 on 5 matching bases. The germline gives CDR1 MNHEY, CDR2 SVGEGT. CDR3 length: 15 residues. The ends were cut back, 7 bases at V and 10 bases at J, with 23 bases in the middle. Written as DNA, the CDR3 is TGTGCCAGCATCGCAGTGGGGAGATCCCTAGACGAGCAGTTCTTC. Translation: CASIAVGRSLDEQFF.

The rearrangement links TRBV29-1 to TRBJ2-2; TRBD1 might be the D (6 bases). Trimming shortened V by 3 bases and J by 6 bases, and 8 bases separated the two germline ends. In germline, CDR1 is SQVTM, CDR2 ANQGSEA. This CDR3 region has 12 residues. CDR3 coding DNA: TGCAGCGTTGATAAGGGGGCCGGGGAGCTGTTTTTT. As protein: CSVDKGAGELFF.

The chain joins TRBV29-1 to TRBJ1-2; D not resolved. The CDR3 covers 13 residues. Germline V gene lookup returns CDR1 SQVTM and CDR2 ANQGSEA. V was shortened by 7 bases and J by 3 bases, with 15 bases between the two germline ends. DNA for the CDR3: TGCAGCGCCACAGCCGGGATGGACTATGGCTACACCTTC. Residues: CSATAGMDYGYTF.